This section outlines one T cell receptor (beta chain) sequence together with its context. At one boundary the junction diverges from the germline segment, which might be a read error. Only in-frame clones appear in the TCRdb table, and some are missing; sequencing was by immunoSEQ multiplex PCR. The repertoire holds about 180,000 clones, with about 81% as singletons. This entry belongs to a study of blood T cell repertoires in COVID-19. Sequencing was done on a sample of peripheral blood. This clonotype was obtained from a woman older than 75 with COVID-19, enrolled during active disease.

The CDR3 DNA reads TGTGCCACCCGTGGGACAGGGGGCTCCGACGAGCAGTACTTC. Encoded protein: CATRGTGGSDEQYF. The chain is built from TRBV6-5 and TRBJ2-7; the match to TRBD1 covers 12 bases. The CDR3 has 14 amino acids. Germline loops: CDR1 MNHEY, CDR2 SVGAGI.